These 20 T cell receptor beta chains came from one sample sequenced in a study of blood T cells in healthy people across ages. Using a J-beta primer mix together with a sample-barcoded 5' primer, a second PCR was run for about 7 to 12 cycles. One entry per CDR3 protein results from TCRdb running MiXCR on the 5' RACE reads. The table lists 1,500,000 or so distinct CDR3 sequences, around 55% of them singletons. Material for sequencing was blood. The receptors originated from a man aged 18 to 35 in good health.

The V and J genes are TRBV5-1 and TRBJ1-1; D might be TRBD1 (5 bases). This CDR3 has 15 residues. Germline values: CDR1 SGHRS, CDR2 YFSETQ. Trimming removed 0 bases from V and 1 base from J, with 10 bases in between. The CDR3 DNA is TGCGCCAGCAGCTTGGAGGGACTCCAGAACACTGAAGCTTTCTTT. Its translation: CASSLEGLQNTEAFF.

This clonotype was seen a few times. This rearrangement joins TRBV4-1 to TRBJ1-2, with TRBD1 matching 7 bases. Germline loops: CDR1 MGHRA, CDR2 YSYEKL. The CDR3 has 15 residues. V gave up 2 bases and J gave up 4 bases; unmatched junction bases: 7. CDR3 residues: CASSQRDSKVYGYTF. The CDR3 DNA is TGCGCCAGCAGCCAAAGGGACAGCAAAGTCTATGGCTACACCTTC.

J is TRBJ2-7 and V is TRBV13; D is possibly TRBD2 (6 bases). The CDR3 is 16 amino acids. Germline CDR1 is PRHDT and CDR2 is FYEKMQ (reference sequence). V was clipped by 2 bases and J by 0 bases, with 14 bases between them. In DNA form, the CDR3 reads TGTGCCAGCAGCTTAAGACGGGGGATTAGCTCCTACGAGCAGTACTTC. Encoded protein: CASSLRRGISSYEQYF.

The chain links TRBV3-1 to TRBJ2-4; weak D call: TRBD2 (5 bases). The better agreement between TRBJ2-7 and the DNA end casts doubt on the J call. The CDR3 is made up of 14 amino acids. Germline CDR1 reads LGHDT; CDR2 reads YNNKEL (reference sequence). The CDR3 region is CASSQDLSGGEQYF. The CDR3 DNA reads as TGTGCCAGCAGCCAAGATCTTAGTGGAGGCGAGCAGTACTTC.

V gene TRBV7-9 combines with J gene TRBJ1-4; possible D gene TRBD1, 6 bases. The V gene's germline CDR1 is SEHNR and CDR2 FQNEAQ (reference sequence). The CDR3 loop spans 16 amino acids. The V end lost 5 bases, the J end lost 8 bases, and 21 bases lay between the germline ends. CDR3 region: CASSAPLTGLGEKLFF. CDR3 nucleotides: TGTGCCAGCAGCGCTCCGCTGACAGGCTTGGGAGAAAAACTGTTTTTT. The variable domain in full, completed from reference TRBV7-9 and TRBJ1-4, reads DTGVSQNPRHKITKRGQNVTFRCDPISEHNRLYWYRQTLGQGPEFLTYFQNEAQLEKSRLLSDRFSAERPKGSFSTLEIQRTEQGDSAMYLCASSAPLTGLGEKLFFGSGTQLSVL.

DNA for the CDR3: TGTGCCAGCAGGTTACTAGCCAAAAACATTCAGTACTTC. It encodes CASRLLAKNIQYF. This rearrangement joins TRBV6-5 to TRBJ2-4; D gene ambiguous. Germline V lookup: CDR1 MNHEY, CDR2 SVGAGI. This CDR3 comprises 13 residues. The germline V and J ends were trimmed by 6 bases and 0 bases, with 6 bases remaining between them.

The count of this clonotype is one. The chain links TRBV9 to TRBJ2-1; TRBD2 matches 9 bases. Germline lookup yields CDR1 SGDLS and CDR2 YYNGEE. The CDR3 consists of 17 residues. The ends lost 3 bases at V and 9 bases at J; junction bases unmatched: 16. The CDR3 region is CASSAYPTSGLRGEQFF. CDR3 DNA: TGTGCCAGCAGCGCTTACCCGACTAGCGGACTGCGCGGTGAGCAGTTCTTC.

This CDR3 reads CASGHRVYTDTQYF. Written as DNA, the CDR3 is TGTGCCAGCGGCCACAGGGTATACACAGATACGCAGTATTTT. This chain links TRBV7-2 with TRBJ2-3; possibly TRBD1 for D (6 bases). Germline assignment: CDR1 SGHTA and CDR2 FQGNSA. V was pared by 8 bases and J by 2 bases, with 14 bases between. The CDR3 has 14 amino acids.

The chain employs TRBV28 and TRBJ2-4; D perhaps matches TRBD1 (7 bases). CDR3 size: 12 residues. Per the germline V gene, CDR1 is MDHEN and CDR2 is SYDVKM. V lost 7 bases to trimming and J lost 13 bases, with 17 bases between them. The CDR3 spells CASNNRGGEQYF. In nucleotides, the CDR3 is TGTGCCAGCAATAACAGGGGAGGTGAGCAGTACTTC.

The CDR3 sequence is CSKGPGTNEQFF. The CDR3 DNA is TGCAGTAAAGGACCAGGGACCAATGAGCAGTTCTTC. This rearrangement joins TRBV20-1 to TRBJ2-1, with D perhaps being TRBD1 or TRBD2 (5 bases each). The ends were cut back, 8 bases at V and 6 bases at J, with 14 bases in the middle. CDR1 is DFQATT and CDR2 is SNEGSKA in the germline V gene (reference sequence). The CDR3 totals 12 residues.

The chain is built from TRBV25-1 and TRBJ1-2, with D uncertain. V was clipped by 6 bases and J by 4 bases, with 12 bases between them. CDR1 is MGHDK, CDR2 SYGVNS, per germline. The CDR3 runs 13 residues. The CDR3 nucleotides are TGTGCCAGCAGCGCCGCAGGAGTCTATGGCTACACCTTC. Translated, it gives CASSAAGVYGYTF.

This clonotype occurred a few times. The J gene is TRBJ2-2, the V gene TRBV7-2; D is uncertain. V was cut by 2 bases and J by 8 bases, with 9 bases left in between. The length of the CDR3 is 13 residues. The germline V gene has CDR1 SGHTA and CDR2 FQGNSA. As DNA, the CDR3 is TGTGCCAGCAGCTTAAACTTTTCGGGGGAGCTGTTTTTT. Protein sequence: CASSLNFSGELFF.

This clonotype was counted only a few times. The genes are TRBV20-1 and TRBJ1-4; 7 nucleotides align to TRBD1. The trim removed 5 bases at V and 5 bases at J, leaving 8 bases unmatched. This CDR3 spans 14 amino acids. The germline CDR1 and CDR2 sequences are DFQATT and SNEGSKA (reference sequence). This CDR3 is CSAGKDRTNEKLFF. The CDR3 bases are TGCAGTGCTGGCAAGGACAGGACAAATGAAAAACTGTTTTTT.

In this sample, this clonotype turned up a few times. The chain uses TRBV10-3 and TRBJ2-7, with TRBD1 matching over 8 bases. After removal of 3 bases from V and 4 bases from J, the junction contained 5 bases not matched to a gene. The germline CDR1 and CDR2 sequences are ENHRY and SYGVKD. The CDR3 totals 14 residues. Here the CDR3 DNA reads TGTGCCATCAGTGACGGACAGGGCCGATACGAGCAGTACTTC. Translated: CAISDGQGRYEQYF.

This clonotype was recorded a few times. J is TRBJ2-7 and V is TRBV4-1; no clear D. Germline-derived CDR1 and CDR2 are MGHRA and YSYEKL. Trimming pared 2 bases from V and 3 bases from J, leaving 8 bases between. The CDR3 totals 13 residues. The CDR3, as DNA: TGCGCCAGCAGCCAAATGAAGGGCTACGAGCAGTACTTC. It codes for CASSQMKGYEQYF.

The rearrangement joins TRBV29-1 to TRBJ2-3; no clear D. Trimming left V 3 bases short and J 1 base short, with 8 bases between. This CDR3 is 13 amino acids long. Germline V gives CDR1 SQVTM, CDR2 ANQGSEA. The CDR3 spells CSVEDQGTDTQYF. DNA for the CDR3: TGCAGCGTTGAGGATCAAGGCACAGATACGCAGTATTTT.

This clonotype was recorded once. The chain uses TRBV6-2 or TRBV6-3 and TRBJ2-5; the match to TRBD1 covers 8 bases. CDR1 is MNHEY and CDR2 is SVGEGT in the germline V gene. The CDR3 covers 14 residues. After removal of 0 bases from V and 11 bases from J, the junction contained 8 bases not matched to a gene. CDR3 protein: CASSYSRGLMEQYF. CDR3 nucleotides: TGTGCCAGCAGTTACTCCAGGGGGCTTATGGAGCAGTACTTC.

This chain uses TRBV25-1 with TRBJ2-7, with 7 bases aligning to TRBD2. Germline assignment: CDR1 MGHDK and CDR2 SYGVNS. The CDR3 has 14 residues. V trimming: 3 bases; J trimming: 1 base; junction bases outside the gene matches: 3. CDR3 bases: TGTGCCAGCAGTGACAGGGAGGGGTCCTACGAGCAGTACTTC. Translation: CASSDREGSYEQYF.

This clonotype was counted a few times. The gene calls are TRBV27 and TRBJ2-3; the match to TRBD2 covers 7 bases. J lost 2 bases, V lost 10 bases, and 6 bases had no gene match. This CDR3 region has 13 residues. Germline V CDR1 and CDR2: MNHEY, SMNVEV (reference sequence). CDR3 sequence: CAIRGDYTDTQYF. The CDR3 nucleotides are TGTGCCATCCGGGGGGACTACACAGATACGCAGTATTTT.

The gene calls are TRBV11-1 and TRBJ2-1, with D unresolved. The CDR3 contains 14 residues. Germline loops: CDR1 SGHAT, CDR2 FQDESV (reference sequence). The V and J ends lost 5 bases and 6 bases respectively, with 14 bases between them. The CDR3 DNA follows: TGTGCCAGCAGCGTAAGAGGCCTCCCCAATGAGCAGTTCTTC. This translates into CASSVRGLPNEQFF.